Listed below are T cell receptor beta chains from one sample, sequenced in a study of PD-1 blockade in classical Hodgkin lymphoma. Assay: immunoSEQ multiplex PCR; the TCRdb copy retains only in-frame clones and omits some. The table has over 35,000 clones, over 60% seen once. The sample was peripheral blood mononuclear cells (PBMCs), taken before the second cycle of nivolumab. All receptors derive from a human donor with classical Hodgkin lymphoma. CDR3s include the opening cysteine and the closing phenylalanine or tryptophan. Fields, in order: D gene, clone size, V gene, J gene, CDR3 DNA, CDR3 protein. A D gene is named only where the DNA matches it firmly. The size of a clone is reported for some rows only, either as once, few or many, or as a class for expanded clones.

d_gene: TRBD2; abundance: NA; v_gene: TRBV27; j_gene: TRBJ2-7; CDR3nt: TGTGCCAGCATTGGGACTAGCGACCCCTACGAGCAGTACTTC; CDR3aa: CASIGTSDPYEQYF
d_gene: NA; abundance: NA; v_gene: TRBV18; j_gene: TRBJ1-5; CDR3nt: TGTGCCAGCTCACCGGCGGGGAATCAGCCCCAGCATTTT; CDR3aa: CASSPAGNQPQHF
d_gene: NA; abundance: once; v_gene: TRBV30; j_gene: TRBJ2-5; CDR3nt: TGTGCCTGGAGTGGGGGAGAGACCCAGTACTTC; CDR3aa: CAWSGGETQYF
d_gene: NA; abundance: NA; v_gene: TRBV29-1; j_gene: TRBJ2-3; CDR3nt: TGCAGCGTTGAGTTGTCAGATACGCAGTATTTT; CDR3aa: CSVELSDTQYF
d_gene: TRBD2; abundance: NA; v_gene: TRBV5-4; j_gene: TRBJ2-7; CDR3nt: TGTGCCAGCAGCTTGTCGGGGGGGCGTCCCAACGAGCAGTACTTC; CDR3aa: CASSLSGGRPNEQYF
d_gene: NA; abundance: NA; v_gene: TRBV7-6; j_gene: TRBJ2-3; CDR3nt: TGTGCCAGCAGCTTAGAAAGCGGTGGAAACACAGATACGCAGTATTTT; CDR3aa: CASSLESGGNTDTQYF
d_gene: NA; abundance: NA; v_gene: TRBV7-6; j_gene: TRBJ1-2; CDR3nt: TGTGCCAGCAGCCCCCGTGGCAGAAAGAACTATGGCTACACCTTC; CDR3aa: CASSPRGRKNYGYTF
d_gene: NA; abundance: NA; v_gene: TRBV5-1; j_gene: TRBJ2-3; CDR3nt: TGCGCCAGTCATCCAAGCGGGCGGGGCACAGATACGCAGTATTTT; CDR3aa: CASHPSGRGTDTQYF
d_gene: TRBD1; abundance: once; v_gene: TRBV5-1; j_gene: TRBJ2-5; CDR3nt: TGCGCCAGCAACCCCGGACAGGTCCAAGAGACCCAGTACTTC; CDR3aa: CASNPGQVQETQYF
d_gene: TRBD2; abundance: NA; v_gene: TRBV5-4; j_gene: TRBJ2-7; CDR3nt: TGTGCCAGCAGCGCGGGACTAGCGGCCTACGAGCAGTACTTC; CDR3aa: CASSAGLAAYEQYF
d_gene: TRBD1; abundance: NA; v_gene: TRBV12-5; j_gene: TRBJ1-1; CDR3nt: TGTGCTAGTGGTCCCGACAGGGCAGGAGCTTTCTTT; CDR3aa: CASGPDRAGAFF
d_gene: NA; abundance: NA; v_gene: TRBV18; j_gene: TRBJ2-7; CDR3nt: TGTGCCAGCTCGCGGGGCAGGGGAGAGCAGTACTTC; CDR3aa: CASSRGRGEQYF
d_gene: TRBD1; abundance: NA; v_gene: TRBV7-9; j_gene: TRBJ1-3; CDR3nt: TGTGCCAGCAGCTTTTGGACAGGGGACAGTGGGGGTGCTGGAAACACCATATATTTT; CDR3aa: CASSFWTGDSGGAGNTIYF
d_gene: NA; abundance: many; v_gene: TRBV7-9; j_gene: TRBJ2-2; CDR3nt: TGTGCCAGCAGCTGGGCAGTGAACACCGGGGAGCTGTTTTTT; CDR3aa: CASSWAVNTGELFF